The rows below give T cell receptor beta chains drawn from one sample of a study of ipilimumab plus nivolumab after autologous stem cell transplantation. Produced via immunoSEQ multiplex PCR; TCRdb's table is partial and in-frame only. The sample lists about 20,000 clones; 70% to 80% were seen once. Source: PBMCs, taken in a trial of ipilimumab plus nivolumab as post-transplant consolidation. These receptors originate from a male donor with diffuse large B-cell lymphoma. Both conserved end residues are part of each CDR3. The order of the fields is J gene, V gene, clone size, D gene, CDR3 DNA, CDR3 protein. D genes are given only for firm matches. The size field is filled for only some rows; it gives once, few, many or a size class.

TRBJ1-3,TRBV9,-,-,TGTGCCAGCAGCTCCACCCCCAGCTCTGGAAACACCATATATTTT,CASSSTPSSGNTIYF
TRBJ2-5,TRBV7-2,-,TRBD2,TGTGCCAGCAGCACCGGGACTAGCGGGGGCGAGACCCAGTACTTC,CASSTGTSGGETQYF
TRBJ2-5,TRBV5-4,-,-,TGTGCCAGCAGCTCAAAACGGGAGACGGGGGAGACCCAGTACTTC,CASSSKRETGETQYF
TRBJ1-6,TRBV7-2,once,-,TGTGCCAGCAGCTTAGTACAGGGTAATTCACCCCTCCACTTT,CASSLVQGNSPLHF
TRBJ1-2,TRBV5-5,-,-,TGTGCCAGCAGCGTGGGGCCAGGGGTGGTCTATGGCTACACCTTC,CASSVGPGVVYGYTF
TRBJ1-6,TRBV9,-,-,TGTGCCAGCAGCCTCGAGGGGGGTAATTCACCCCTCCACTTT,CASSLEGGNSPLHF
TRBJ1-5,TRBV28,-,-,TGTGCCAGCAGTCCCCCCTATCAGCCCCAGCATTTT,CASSPPYQPQHF
TRBJ1-3,TRBV21-1,-,-,TGTGCCAGCAGCTTATCTCCAGGGTTAAGAAACACCATATATTTT,CASSLSPGLRNTIYF
TRBJ2-7,TRBV6-6,-,TRBD2,TGTGCCAGCAGTAATCTAGCGGGGGGATTATACGAGCAGTACTTC,CASSNLAGGLYEQYF
TRBJ1-2,TRBV6-5,-,-,TGTGCCAGCAGGGTCCAGGGACTAGCTAACTATGGCTACACCTTC,CASRVQGLANYGYTF
TRBJ2-5,TRBV14,few,-,TGTGCCAGCAGCCAAGGACAGCAACAAGAGACCCAGTACTTC,CASSQGQQQETQYF
TRBJ2-1,TRBV7-2,-,-,TGTGCCAGCAGCCCCCTACTAGCCAATGAGCAGTTCTTC,CASSPLLANEQFF
TRBJ2-3,TRBV5-6,once,TRBD1,TGTGCCAGCAGCTTGCCTGGGACAGGGAGTACAGATACGCAGTATTTT,CASSLPGTGSTDTQYF
TRBJ2-1,TRBV7-9,few,-,TGTGCCAGCAGCCCAACGACCCGGGGTGAGCAGTTCTTC,CASSPTTRGEQFF
TRBJ1-6,TRBV30,-,-,TGTGCCTGGAGTGTAAATAGAGGGGCATCCTATAATTCACCCCTCCACTTT,CAWSVNRGASYNSPLHF
TRBJ1-3,TRBV19,-,-,TGTGCCAGTACCTACGGGGGGCTAAGCTCTGGAAACACCATATATTTT,CASTYGGLSSGNTIYF
TRBJ1-6,TRBV9,-,-,TGTGCCAGCAGCCCTAGGGGTTCCTATAATTCACCCCTCCACTTT,CASSPRGSYNSPLHF
TRBJ1-1,TRBV30,-,TRBD1,TGTGCCTGGAGTGACAGGGGGCGAAGGGGAATGAACACTGAAGCTTTCTTT,CAWSDRGRRGMNTEAFF
TRBJ2-3,TRBV7-9,-,-,TGTGCCAGCAGCTTAAGGTCCGGCGGGAGCACAGATACGCAGTATTTT,CASSLRSGGSTDTQYF
TRBJ1-4,TRBV5-1,-,-,TGCGCCAGCAGTAGGGAGGGGGGCTCTGGAGAAAAACTGTTTTTT,CASSREGGSGEKLFF
TRBJ2-7,TRBV11-3,-,TRBD1,TGTGCCAGCAGCCCCGGGACAGTTTCCTACGAGCAGTACTTC,CASSPGTVSYEQYF
TRBJ2-4,TRBV18,few,-,TGTGCCAGCTCACCGCCGGGACGGGGAAAAAACATTCAGTACTTC,CASSPPGRGKNIQYF
TRBJ2-1,TRBV27,-,-,TGTGCCAGCAGTTGGCAGGGAAGCTCCTACAATGAGCAGTTCTTC,CASSWQGSSYNEQFF
TRBJ2-1,TRBV7-7,-,-,TGTGCCAGCAGCCCCCTAGCTTACAATGAGCAGTTCTTC,CASSPLAYNEQFF
TRBJ2-1,TRBV5-1,-,-,TGCGCCAGCAGCTTGGGACTCTCCTACAATGAGCAGTTCTTC,CASSLGLSYNEQFF
TRBJ2-7,TRBV7-9,few,-,TGTGCCAGCAGCTTGCCAGGTTCCGTCTACGAGCAGTACTTC,CASSLPGSVYEQYF
TRBJ2-5,TRBV5-1,-,-,TGCGCCAGCAGCTTGGAGTGGGGCGGTCAAGAGACCCAGTACTTC,CASSLEWGGQETQYF
TRBJ1-3,TRBV18,-,-,TGTGCCAGCTCACCACCTTCCCAGGTCTCTGGAAACACCATATATTTT,CASSPPSQVSGNTIYF
TRBJ2-5,TRBV21-1,few,-,TGTGCCAGCAGAAGGGGGCGGAAGCCTTATGACGTTAGGTCGCCGGAGACCCAGTACTTC,CASRRGRKPYDVRSPETQYF
TRBJ2-2,TRBV7-9,-,-,TGTGCCAGCAGCCCGGTGGATTGGGAGCTGTTTTTT,CASSPVDWELFF
TRBJ2-7,TRBV5-1,-,-,TGCGCCAGCAGCCCGGACAGTAGGGGCTACGAGCAGTACTTC,CASSPDSRGYEQYF
TRBJ1-6,TRBV7-9,-,-,TGTGCCAGCAGCCTGGAGTCGGGTGCGGGATCACCCCTCCACTTT,CASSLESGAGSPLHF
TRBJ1-6,TRBV18,-,TRBD1,TGTGCCAGCTCACCGCCCGGGACAGGGAATTCACCCCTCCACTTT,CASSPPGTGNSPLHF
TRBJ1-1,TRBV30,-,-,TGTGCCTGGAGTCCGCCCCCGGCAGGGGAGGAAGCTTTCTTT,CAWSPPPAGEEAFF
TRBJ1-2,TRBV30,-,-,TGTGCCTGGAGCCCGGGACGGATCTATGGCTACACCTTC,CAWSPGRIYGYTF
TRBJ2-7,TRBV4-1,once,TRBD2,TGCGCCAGCAGCCAAGGGGAGGGCGGCTTCTACGAGCAGTACTTC,CASSQGEGGFYEQYF
TRBJ1-2,TRBV6-1,-,-,TGTGCCAGCAGAACACAGGGCTACTATGGCTACACCTTC,CASRTQGYYGYTF
TRBJ1-6,TRBV27,once,-,TGTGCCAGCAGTTCCCGACACAGGACAGCATCTCATTCACCCCTCCACTTT,CASSSRHRTASHSPLHF
TRBJ1-4,TRBV28,-,TRBD1,TGTGCCAGCAGTCTACAGGGGAGGACTAATGAAAAACTGTTTTTT,CASSLQGRTNEKLFF
TRBJ2-2,TRBV7-3,-,-,TGTGCCAGCAGCCAATCAAGGTGGGGCACCGGGGAGCTGTTTTTT,CASSQSRWGTGELFF
TRBJ1-3,TRBV29-1,-,-,TGCAGCGCCCTTTACAGCAACTCTGGAAACACCATATATTTT,CSALYSNSGNTIYF
TRBJ1-2,TRBV30,-,-,TGTGCCTGGAGTGTCCTGGGGGTGAGTGGTCGGTATGGCTACACCTTC,CAWSVLGVSGRYGYTF
TRBJ2-5,TRBV28,-,-,TGTGCCAGCAGCCTCGGCCTCCAAGAGACCCAGTACTTC,CASSLGLQETQYF
TRBJ1-6,TRBV5-4,-,TRBD1,TGTGCCAGCAGGCCAGGGGGCGCGTTTTCACCCCTCCACTTT,CASRPGGAFSPLHF
TRBJ2-1,TRBV9,few,-,TGTGCCAGCAGCGTGGGGGCGAGCTCCTACAATGAGCAGTTCTTC,CASSVGASSYNEQFF
TRBJ2-3,TRBV7-9,-,-,TGTGCCAGCAGCTTATTTCTCGGGGCCAGCACAGATACGCAGTATTTT,CASSLFLGASTDTQYF
TRBJ2-2,TRBV2,-,-,TGTGCCAGCAGGGGACCTAGGGGCACCGGGGAGCTGTTTTTT,CASRGPRGTGELFF
TRBJ2-2,TRBV2,-,-,TGTGCCAGCAGTACGTATACCGGGGAGCTGTTTTTT,CASSTYTGELFF
TRBJ1-4,TRBV7-2,-,-,TGTGCCAGCAGCTTGGAGGGAGCGGGCAATGAAAAACTGTTTTTT,CASSLEGAGNEKLFF